The following is a T cell receptor (beta chain) sequence with its context. What it recognizes is unknown. This sample is drawn from a study of regulatory T cells in long-lasting Graves disease. Study details: Persistent cases took antithyroid drugs over 5 years and stayed TSH receptor antibody positive. Whole-study findings and limits: Persistent disease was associated with favored TRBV28 usage and with favored use of TRBJ1-2 and TRBJ2-5.

Libraries of TCR beta came from iRepertoire HTBI primers plus Arm-PCR of CDR3 regions. TCRdb passed the multiplex PCR reads through MiXCR, listing each CDR3 protein once. Here the sample spans hundreds of thousands of distinct CDR3 sequences, less than 25% being singletons. Looked up from germline, CDR1 is SGHRS and CDR2 is YFSETQ. Trimming shortened V by 0 bases and J by 3 bases, and 9 bases separated the two germline ends. The CDR3 totals 14 residues. Described time point: persistent/refractory GD, antithyroid drugs over 5 years with positive TRAb. Following extraction of RNA from PBMCs, that RNA was used to make the TCR library. A peripheral blood sample, 8 to 10 milliliters in volume, was drawn into EDTA tubes.

This receptor was identified in a female donor with Graves disease. The chain has TRBV5-1 and TRBJ1-1; D is uncertain. The starting material was peripheral blood mononuclear cells (PBMCs), obtained when the disease was refractory, from a patient treated with antithyroid drugs. The CDR3 DNA sequence: TGCGCCAGCAGCTTGGGAAGGGTCGACACTGAAGCTTTCTTT. Translated, it gives CASSLGRVDTEAFF.